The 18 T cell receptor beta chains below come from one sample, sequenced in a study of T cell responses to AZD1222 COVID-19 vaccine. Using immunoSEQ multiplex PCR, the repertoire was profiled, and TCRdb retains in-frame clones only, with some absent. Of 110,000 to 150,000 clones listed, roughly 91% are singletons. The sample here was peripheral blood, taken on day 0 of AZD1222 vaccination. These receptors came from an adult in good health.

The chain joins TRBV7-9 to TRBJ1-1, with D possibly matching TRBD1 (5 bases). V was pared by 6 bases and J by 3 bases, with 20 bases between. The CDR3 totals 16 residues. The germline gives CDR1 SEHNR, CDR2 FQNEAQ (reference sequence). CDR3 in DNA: TGTGCCAGCAGTTTTACCTGGGGGACGGGGGACACTGAAGCTTTCTTT. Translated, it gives CASSFTWGTGDTEAFF.

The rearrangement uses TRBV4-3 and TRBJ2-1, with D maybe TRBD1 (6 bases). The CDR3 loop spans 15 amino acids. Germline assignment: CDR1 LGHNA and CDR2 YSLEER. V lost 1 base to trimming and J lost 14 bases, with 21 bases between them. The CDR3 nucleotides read TGCGCCAGCAGCCAAGTAACCGATTACCGGGACACCAAGTTCTTC. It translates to CASSQVTDYRDTKFF.

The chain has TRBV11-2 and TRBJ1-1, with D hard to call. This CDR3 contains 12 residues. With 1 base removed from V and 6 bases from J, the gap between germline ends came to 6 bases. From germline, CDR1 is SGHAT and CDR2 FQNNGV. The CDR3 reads CASSLVGAEAFF. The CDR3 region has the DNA TGTGCCAGCAGCTTAGTTGGGGCTGAAGCTTTCTTT.

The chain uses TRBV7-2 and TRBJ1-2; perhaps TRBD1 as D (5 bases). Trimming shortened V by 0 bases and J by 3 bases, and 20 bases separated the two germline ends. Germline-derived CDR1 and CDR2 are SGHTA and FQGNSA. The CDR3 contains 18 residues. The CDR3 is CASSLAPRGSLVDYGYTF. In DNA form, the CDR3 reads TGTGCCAGCAGCTTAGCCCCGAGGGGAAGCCTGGTCGACTATGGCTACACCTTC.

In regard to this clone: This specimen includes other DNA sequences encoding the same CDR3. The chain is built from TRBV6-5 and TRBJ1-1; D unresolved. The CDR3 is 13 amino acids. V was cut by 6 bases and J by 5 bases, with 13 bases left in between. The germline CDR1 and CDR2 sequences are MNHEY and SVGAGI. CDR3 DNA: TGTGCCAGCAGCCTCTCCGGTGGGACTGAAGCTTTCTTT. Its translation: CASSLSGGTEAFF.

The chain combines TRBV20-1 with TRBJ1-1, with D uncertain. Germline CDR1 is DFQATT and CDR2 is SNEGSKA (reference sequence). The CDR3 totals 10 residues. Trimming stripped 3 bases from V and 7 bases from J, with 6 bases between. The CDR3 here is CSASRREAFF. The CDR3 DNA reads TGCAGTGCTAGTAGGCGTGAAGCTTTCTTT.

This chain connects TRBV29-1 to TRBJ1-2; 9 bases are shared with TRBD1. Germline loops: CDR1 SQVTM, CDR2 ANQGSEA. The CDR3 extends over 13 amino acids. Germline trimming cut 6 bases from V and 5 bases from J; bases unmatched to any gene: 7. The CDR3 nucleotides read TGCAGCGTAGCCGTAGGACAGGGGTATGGCTACACCTTC. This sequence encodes CSVAVGQGYGYTF.

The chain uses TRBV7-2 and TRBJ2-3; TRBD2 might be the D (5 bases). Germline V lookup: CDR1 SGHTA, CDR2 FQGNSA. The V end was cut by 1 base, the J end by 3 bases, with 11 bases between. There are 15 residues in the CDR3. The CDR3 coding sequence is TGTGCCAGCAGCTTAGTATCCAGCGGAACAGATACGCAGTATTTT. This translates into CASSLVSSGTDTQYF.

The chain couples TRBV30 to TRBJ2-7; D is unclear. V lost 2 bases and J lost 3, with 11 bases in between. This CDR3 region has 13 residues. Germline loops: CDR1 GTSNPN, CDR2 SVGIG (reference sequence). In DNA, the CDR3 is TGTGCCTGGAGTCCCCACTCGGACTACGAGCAGTACTTC. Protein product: CAWSPHSDYEQYF.

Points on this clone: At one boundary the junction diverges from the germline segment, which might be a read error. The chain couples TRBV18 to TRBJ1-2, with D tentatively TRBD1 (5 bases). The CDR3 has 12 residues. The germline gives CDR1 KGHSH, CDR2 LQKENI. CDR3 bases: TGTGCCAGTTCACGGGGGACGGATGGCTACACCTTC. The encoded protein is CASSRGTDGYTF.

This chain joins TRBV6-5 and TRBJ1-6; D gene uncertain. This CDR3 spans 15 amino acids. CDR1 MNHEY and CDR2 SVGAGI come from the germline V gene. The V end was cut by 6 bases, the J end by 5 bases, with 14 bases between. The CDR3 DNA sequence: TGTGCCAGCAGCGTCTCAATTCTTGATAATTCACCCCTCCACTTT. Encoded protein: CASSVSILDNSPLHF.

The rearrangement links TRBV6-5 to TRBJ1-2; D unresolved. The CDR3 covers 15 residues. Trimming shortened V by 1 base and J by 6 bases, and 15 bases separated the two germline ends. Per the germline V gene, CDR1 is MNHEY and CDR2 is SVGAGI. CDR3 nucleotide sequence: TGTGCCAGCAGTTACTTGACACCGGTAGGCAATGGCTACACCTTC. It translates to CASSYLTPVGNGYTF.

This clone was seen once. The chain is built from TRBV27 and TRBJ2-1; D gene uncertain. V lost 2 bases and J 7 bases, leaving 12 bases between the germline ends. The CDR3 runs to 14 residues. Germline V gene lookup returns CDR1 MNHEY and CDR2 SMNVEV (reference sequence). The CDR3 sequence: CASSLTVVGNEQFF. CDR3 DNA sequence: TGTGCCAGCAGTTTAACCGTCGTGGGGAATGAGCAGTTCTTC.

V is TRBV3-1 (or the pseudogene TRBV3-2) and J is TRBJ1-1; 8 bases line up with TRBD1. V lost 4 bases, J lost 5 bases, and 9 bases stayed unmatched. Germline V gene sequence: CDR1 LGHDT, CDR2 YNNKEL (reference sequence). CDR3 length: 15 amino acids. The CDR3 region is CASSPAPTGETEAFF. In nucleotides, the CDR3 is TGTGCCAGCAGCCCCGCACCGACAGGGGAAACTGAAGCTTTCTTT.

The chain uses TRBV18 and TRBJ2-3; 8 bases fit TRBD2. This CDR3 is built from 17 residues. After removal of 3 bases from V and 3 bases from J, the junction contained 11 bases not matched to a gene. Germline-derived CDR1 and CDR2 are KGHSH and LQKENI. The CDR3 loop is CASSPRGAGGATDTQYF. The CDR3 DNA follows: TGTGCCAGCTCACCCAGGGGAGCCGGGGGGGCGACAGATACGCAGTATTTT.

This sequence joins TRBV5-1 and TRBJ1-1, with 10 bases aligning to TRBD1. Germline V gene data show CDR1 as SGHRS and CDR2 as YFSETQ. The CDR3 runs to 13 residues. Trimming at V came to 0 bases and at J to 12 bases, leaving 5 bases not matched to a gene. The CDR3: CASSLGDRGPTFF. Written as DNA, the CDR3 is TGCGCCAGCAGCTTGGGAGACAGGGGGCCGACTTTCTTT.

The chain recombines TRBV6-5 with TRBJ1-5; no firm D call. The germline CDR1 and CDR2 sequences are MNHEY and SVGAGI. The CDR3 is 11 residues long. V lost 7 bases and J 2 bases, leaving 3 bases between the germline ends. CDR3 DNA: TGTGCCAGCATGGGCAATCAGCCCCAGCATTTT. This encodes CASMGNQPQHF.

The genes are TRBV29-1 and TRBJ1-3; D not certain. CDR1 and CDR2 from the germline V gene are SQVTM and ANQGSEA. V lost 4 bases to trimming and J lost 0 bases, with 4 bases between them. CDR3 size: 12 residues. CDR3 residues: CSVAGSGNTIYF. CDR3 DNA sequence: TGCAGCGTTGCAGGCTCTGGAAACACCATATATTTT.